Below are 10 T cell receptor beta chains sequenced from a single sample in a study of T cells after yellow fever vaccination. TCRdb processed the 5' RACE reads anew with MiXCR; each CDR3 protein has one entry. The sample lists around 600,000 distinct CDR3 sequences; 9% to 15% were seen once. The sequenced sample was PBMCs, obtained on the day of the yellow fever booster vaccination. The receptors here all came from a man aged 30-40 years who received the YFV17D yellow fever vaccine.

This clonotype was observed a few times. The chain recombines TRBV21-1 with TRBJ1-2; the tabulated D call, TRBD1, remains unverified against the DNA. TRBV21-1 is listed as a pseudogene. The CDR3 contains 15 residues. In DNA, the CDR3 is TGTGCCAGCAGTGGGGCGCGGGACGTCCGCTATGGCTACACCTTC. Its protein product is CASSGARDVRYGYTF.

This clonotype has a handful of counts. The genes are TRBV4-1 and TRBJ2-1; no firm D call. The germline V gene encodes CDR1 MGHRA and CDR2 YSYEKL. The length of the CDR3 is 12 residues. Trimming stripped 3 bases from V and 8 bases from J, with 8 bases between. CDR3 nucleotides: TGCGCCAGCAGCCACGGTAGCCATGAGCAGTTCTTC. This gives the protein CASSHGSHEQFF.

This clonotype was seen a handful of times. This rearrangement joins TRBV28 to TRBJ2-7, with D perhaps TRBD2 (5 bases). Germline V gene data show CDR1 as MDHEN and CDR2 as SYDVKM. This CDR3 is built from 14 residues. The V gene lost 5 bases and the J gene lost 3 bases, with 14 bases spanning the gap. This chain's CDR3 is CASSLSPRDYEQYF. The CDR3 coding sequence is TGTGCCAGCAGTCTAAGTCCGAGGGACTACGAGCAGTACTTC.

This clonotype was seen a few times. The CDR3 nucleotides read TGTGCCAGCAGTGATGGACAGGGACTCACCTTC. It codes for CASSDGQGLTF. The rearrangement uses TRBV25-1 and TRBJ1-2; 8 bases are shared with TRBD1. V dropped 3 bases and J dropped 13; count of bases not matched to a gene: 4. The CDR3 has 11 amino acids. Per germline, CDR1 MGHDK and CDR2 SYGVNS.

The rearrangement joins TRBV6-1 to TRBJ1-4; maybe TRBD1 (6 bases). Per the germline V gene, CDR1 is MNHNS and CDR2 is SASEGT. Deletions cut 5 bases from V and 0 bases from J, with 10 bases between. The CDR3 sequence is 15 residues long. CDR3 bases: TGTGCCAGCAGTAAACGACAGGCAACTAATGAAAAACTGTTTTTT. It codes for CASSKRQATNEKLFF.

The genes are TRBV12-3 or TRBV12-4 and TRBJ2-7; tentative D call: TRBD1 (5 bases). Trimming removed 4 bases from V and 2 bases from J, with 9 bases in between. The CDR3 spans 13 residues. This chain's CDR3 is CASSYRTPYEQYF. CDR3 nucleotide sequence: TGTGCCAGCAGTTATCGGACACCCTACGAGCAGTACTTC.

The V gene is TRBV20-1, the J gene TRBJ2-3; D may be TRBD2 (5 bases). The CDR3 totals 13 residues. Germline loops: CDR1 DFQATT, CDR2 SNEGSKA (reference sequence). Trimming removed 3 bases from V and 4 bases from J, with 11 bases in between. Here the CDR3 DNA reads TGCAGTGCTAGCGAGGGCCCCCCAGATACGCAGTATTTT. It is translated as CSASEGPPDTQYF.

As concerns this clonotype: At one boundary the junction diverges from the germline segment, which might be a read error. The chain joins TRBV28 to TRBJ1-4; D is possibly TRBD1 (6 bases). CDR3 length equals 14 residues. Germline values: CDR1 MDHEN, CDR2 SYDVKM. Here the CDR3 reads CATWGGATNVKLFF. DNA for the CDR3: TGTGCCACGTGGGGGGGGGCAACTAATGTAAAACTGTTTTTT. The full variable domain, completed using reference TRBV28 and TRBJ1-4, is DVKVTQSSRYLVKRTGEKVFLECVQDMDHENMFWYRQDPGLGLRLIYFSYDVKMKEKGDIPEGYSVSREKKERFSLILESASTNQTSMYLCATWGGATNVKLFFGSGTQLSVL.

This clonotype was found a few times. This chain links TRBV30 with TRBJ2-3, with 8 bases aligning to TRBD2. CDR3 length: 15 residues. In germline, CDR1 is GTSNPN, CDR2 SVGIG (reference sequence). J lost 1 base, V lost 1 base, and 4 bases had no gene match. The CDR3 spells CAWSESGRGTDTQYF. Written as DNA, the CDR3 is TGTGCCTGGAGTGAAAGCGGGAGAGGCACAGATACGCAGTATTTT.

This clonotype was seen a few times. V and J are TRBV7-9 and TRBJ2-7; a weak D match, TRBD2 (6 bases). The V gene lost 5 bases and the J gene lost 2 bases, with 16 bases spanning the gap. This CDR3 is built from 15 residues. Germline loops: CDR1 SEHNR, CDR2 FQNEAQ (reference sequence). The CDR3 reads CASSLLGGTTYEQYF. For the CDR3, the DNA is TGTGCCAGCAGCCTACTGGGCGGGACCACCTACGAGCAGTACTTC.